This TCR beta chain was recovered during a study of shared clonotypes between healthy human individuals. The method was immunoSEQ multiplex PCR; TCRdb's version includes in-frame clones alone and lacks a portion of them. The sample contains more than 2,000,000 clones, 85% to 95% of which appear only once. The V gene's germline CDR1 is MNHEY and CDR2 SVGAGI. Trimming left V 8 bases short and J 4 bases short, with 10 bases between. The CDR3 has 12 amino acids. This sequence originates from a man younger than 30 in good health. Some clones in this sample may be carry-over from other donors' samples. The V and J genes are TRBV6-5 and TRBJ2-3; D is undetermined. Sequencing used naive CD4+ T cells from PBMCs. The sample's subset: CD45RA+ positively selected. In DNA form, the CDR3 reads TGTGCCAGCGGGTTGTTTCCAGATACGCAGTATTTT. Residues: CASGLFPDTQYF.